This T cell receptor beta chain was sequenced during a study of CD8 T cells in ankylosing spondylitis. Study-wide results and limits: Ankylosing spondylitis blood seemed to carry a telltale TCR beta motif made of several highly homologous variants.

On this clonotype: The antigen is undetermined.

Generation of TCR beta libraries employed quantitative 5'-RACE incorporating molecular barcodes. TCRdb analysed the 5' RACE reads with MiXCR anew, one entry per CDR3 protein. The sample has about 390,000 distinct CDR3 sequences, around 20% seen once. V was clipped by 6 bases and J by 0 bases, with 24 bases between them. CDR3 length: 20 residues. Germline values: CDR1 ENHRY, CDR2 SYGVKD. The sequence came from a male donor with ankylosing spondylitis. Sequencing was done on a sample of blood, either unsorted or a sorted T cell fraction (not recorded which). This chain joins TRBV10-3 and TRBJ2-6; D possibly uses TRBD1 or TRBD2 (5 bases each). The CDR3 coding sequence is TGTGCCATCAGCTTTAGCACGTCGGGACCGTCCTTCTCTGGGGCCAACGTCCTGACTTTC. Translation gives CAISFSTSGPSFSGANVLTF.